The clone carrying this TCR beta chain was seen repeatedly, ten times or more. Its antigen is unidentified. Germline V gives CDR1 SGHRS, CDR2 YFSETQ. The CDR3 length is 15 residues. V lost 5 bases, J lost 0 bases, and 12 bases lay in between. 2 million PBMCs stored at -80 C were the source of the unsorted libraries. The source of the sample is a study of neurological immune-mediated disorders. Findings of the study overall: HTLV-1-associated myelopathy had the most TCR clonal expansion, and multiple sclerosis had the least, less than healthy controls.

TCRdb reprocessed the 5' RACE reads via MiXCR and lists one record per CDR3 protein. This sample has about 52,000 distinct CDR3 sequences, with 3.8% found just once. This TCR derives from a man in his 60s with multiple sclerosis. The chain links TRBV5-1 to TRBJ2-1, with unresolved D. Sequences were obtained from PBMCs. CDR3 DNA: TGCGCCAGCAGGGCTGGCAGAAGCTCCTACAATGAGCAGTTCTTC. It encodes CASRAGRSSYNEQFF. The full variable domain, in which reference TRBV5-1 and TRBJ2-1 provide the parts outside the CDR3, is KAGVTQTPRYLIKTRGQQVTLSCSPISGHRSVSWYQQTPGQGLQFLFEYFSETQRNKGNFPGRFSGRQFSNSRSEMNVSTLELGDSALYLCASRAGRSSYNEQFFGPGTRLTVL.